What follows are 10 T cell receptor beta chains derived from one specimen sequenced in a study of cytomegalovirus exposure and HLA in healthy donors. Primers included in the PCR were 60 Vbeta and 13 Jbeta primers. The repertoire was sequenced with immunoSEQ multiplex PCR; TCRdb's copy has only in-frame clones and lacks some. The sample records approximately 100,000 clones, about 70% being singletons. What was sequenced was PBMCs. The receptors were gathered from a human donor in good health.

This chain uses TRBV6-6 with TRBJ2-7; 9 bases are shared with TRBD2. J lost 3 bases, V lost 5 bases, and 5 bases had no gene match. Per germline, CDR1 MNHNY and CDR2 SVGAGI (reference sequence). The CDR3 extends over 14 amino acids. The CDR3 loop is CASSPSGGLYEQYF. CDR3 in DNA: TGTGCCAGCAGTCCCAGCGGGGGGCTCTACGAGCAGTACTTC.

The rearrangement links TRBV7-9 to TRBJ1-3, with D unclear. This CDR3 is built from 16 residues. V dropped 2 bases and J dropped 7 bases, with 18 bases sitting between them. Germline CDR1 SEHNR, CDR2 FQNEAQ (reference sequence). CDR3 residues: CASSLTEVALVNTIYF. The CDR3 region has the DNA TGTGCCAGCAGCTTAACAGAAGTGGCCTTAGTGAACACCATATATTTT.

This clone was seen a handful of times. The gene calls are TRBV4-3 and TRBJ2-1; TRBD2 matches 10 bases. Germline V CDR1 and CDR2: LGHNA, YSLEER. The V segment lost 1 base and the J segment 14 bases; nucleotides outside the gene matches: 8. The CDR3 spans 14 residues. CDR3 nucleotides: TGCGCCAGCAGCCAAGGGTTAACTAGCGGGGTTAAGTTCTTC. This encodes CASSQGLTSGVKFF.

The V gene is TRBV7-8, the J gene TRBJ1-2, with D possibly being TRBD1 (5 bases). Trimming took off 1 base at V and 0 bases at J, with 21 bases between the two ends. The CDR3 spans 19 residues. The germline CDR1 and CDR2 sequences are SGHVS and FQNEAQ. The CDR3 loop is CASSLVIGQGHRANYGYTF. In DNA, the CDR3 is TGTGCCAGCAGCTTAGTAATTGGGCAGGGCCATCGAGCTAACTATGGCTACACCTTC.

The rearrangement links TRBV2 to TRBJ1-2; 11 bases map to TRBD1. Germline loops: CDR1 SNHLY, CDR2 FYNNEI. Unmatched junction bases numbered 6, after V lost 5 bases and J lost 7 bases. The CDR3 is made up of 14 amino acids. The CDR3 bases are TGTGCCAGCAGTTTCGGACAGGGGGCAAGTGGCTACACCTTC. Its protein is CASSFGQGASGYTF.

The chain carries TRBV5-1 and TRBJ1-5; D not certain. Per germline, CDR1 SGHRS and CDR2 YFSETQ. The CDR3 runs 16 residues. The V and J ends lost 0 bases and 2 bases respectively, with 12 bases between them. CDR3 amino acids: CASSLAWREGNQPQHF. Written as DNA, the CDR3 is TGCGCCAGCAGCTTGGCCTGGAGGGAGGGCAATCAGCCCCAGCATTTT.

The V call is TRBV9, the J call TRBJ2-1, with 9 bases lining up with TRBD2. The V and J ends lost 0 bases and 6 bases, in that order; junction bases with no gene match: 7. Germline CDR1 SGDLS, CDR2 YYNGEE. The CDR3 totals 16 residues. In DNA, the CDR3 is TGTGCCAGCAGCGTAGGTCCTAGCGGGATTCGCAATGAGCAGTTCTTC. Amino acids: CASSVGPSGIRNEQFF.

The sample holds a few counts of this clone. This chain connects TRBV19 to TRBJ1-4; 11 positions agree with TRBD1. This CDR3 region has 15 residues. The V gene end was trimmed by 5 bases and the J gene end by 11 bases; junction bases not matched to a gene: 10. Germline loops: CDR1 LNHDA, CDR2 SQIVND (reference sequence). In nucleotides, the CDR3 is TGTGCCAGTAGTGTGGACAGGGGGCCCCTAGGGAAACTGTTTTTT. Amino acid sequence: CASSVDRGPLGKLFF.

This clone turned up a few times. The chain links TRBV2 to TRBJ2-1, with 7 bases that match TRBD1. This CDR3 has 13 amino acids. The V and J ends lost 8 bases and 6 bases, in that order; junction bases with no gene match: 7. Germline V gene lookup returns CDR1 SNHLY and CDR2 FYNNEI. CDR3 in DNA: TGTGCCAGCTGCCGACAGGGTTCCAATGAGCAGTTCTTC. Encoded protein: CASCRQGSNEQFF.

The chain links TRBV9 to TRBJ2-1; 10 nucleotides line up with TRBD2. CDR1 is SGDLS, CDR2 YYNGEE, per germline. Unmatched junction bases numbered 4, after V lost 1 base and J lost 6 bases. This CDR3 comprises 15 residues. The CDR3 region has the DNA TGTGCCAGCAGCGTACGAAGCGGGAGGGGCAATGAGCAGTTCTTC. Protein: CASSVRSGRGNEQFF.